A single sample is the source of the 8 T cell receptor beta chains below, sequenced in a study of type 1 and type 2 diabetes patients. Genomic DNA was the PCR template. Amplification of the beta chain CDR3 used 30 forward and 13 reverse multiplex primers. Using its own MiXCR run on the multiplex PCR reads, TCRdb lists one record per CDR3 protein. Here the sample spans approximately 260,000 distinct CDR3 sequences, roughly 50% being singletons. The sample consisted of peripheral blood mononuclear cells (PBMCs). These receptors were obtained from a man aged 18-30 years with type 2 diabetes.

This clonotype showed up many times. V and J are TRBV10-1 and TRBJ2-5; 11 nucleotides match TRBD1. The CDR3 is 14 amino acids. Germline V gene data show CDR1 as WNHNN and CDR2 as SYGVQD (reference sequence). V was pared by 6 bases and J by 3 bases, with 3 bases of the junction left unmatched. CDR3 nucleotide sequence: TGCGCCAGCAGCAGGGACAGGGGGGAAGAGACCCAGTACTTC. It translates to CASSRDRGEETQYF.

In the case of this clonotype: A much larger clonotype is one base distant, so this may be a read error. The chain links TRBV13 to TRBJ1-2; D remains unclear. The CDR3 has 13 amino acids. The germline V gene has CDR1 PRHDT and CDR2 FYEKMQ (reference sequence). The CDR3 is CTSSDGDTYGYTF. The CDR3 nucleotides read TGTACCAGCAGTGACGGCGACACCTATGGCTACACCTTC. Based on the CDR3 plus reference TRBV13 and TRBJ1-2, the full variable domain is AAGVIQSPRHLIKEKRETATLKCYPIPRHDTVYWYQQGPGQDPQFLISFYEKMQSDKGSIPDRFSAQQFSDYHSELNMSSLELGDSALYFCTSSDGDTYGYTFGSGTRLTVV.

CDR3 loop: CASSLAGLYEQYF. The CDR3 region has the DNA TGTGCCAGCAGTTTGGCAGGGCTCTACGAGCAGTACTTC. The chain combines TRBV12-3 or TRBV12-4 with TRBJ2-7, with D possibly being TRBD1 (5 bases). The CDR3 consists of 13 residues. V dropped 3 bases and J dropped 3 bases, with 9 bases sitting between them.

This clonotype was found many times. This chain connects TRBV7-2 to TRBJ2-5; D assignment may be TRBD1 or TRBD2 (6 bases each). The V gene lost 3 bases and the J gene lost 5 bases, with 10 bases spanning the gap. This CDR3 is built from 13 residues. Germline CDR1 and CDR2: SGHTA and FQGNSA. The CDR3 is CASSFQGRETQYF. For the CDR3, the DNA is TGTGCCAGCAGCTTTCAGGGGAGGGAGACCCAGTACTTC.

This chain links TRBV5-1 with TRBJ2-2; D gene unclear. This CDR3 is built from 16 residues. CDR1 SGHRS and CDR2 YFSETQ come from the germline V gene. Trimming removed 2 bases from V and 0 bases from J, with 11 bases in between. CDR3 sequence reads: CASSLIWATNTGELFF. The CDR3 coding sequence is TGCGCCAGCAGCTTAATTTGGGCAACGAACACCGGGGAGCTGTTTTTT.

This clonotype was seen only a few times. The rearrangement uses TRBV24-1 and TRBJ2-3; possibly TRBD1 or TRBD2 for D (5 bases each). Germline CDR1 reads KGHDR; CDR2 reads SFDVKD. The CDR3 contains 16 residues. V was trimmed by 4 bases and J by 2 bases, leaving 15 bases between them. The CDR3 nucleotides are TGTGCCACCAGTGAGATGACGGGACCCTTCACAGATACGCAGTATTTT. Amino acids: CATSEMTGPFTDTQYF.

The V gene is TRBV7-3, the J gene TRBJ2-6; TRBD1 is a possible D gene (6 bases). The CDR3 contains 19 residues. V was cut by 5 bases and J by 0 bases, with 20 bases left in between. Germline lookup yields CDR1 SGHTA and CDR2 FQGTGA. The DNA of the CDR3 is TGTGCCAGCAGCCAGACGATCGGCAGGGGCTACTCTGGGGCCAACGTCCTGACTTTC. As protein: CASSQTIGRGYSGANVLTF.

This clonotype was recorded many times. The rearrangement joins TRBV10-2 to TRBJ1-6; D not certain. Trimming took 4 bases from V and 3 from J, leaving 7 bases between them. Germline lookup yields CDR1 WSHSY and CDR2 SAAADI. This CDR3 has 14 residues. CDR3 region: CASSGNNYNSPLHF. The CDR3 coding sequence is TGCGCCAGCAGTGGCAATAACTATAATTCACCCCTCCACTTT.